These T cell receptor beta chains were read from a single sample in a study of shared clonotypes between healthy human individuals. Using immunoSEQ multiplex PCR, the repertoire was profiled, and TCRdb retains in-frame clones only, with some absent. The data show around 2,100,000 clones, less than 95% seen once. The sample was naive CD8+ T cells sorted from blood. Every receptor here comes from a man aged 18 to 35 in good health. Each CDR3 is given without its conserved first and last residue. Fields, in order: clone size, J gene, V gene, CDR3 protein. Not every row has a clone size; where given, it reads once, few, many or a size class.

clone size: -
J gene: TRBJ2-3
V gene: TRBV7-9
CDR3 protein: APGFTDTQY

clone size: -
J gene: TRBJ1-1
V gene: TRBV5-1
CDR3 protein: ASSLAGNTEAF

clone size: -
J gene: TRBJ2-2
V gene: TRBV5-4
CDR3 protein: ASSLESTGELF

clone size: -
J gene: TRBJ2-7
V gene: TRBV9
CDR3 protein: ASSVDQSFYEQY

clone size: -
J gene: TRBJ2-7
V gene: TRBV11-2
CDR3 protein: ASSPPGQGTVNEQY

clone size: -
J gene: TRBJ2-3
V gene: TRBV4-1
CDR3 protein: ASSVGQSLDTQY

clone size: -
J gene: TRBJ1-2
V gene: TRBV11-2
CDR3 protein: ASSTGAIGYGYT

clone size: once
J gene: TRBJ2-7
V gene: TRBV25-1
CDR3 protein: ASSVRTGDEQY

clone size: -
J gene: TRBJ1-1
V gene: TRBV6-6
CDR3 protein: ASRGTDIMNTEAF

clone size: once
J gene: TRBJ2-2
V gene: TRBV7-2
CDR3 protein: ASSPSLTSGRLRAGELF

clone size: -
J gene: TRBJ1-1
V gene: TRBV7-8
CDR3 protein: ASSLGRPGRTTEAF

clone size: -
J gene: TRBJ2-7
V gene: TRBV28
CDR3 protein: ASSSGAYEQY

clone size: -
J gene: TRBJ2-3
V gene: TRBV13
CDR3 protein: ASSHFTSGVTTDTQY

clone size: -
J gene: TRBJ2-1
V gene: TRBV25-1
CDR3 protein: ASSEWGSGTNEQF

clone size: -
J gene: TRBJ1-1
V gene: TRBV6-6
CDR3 protein: ASSYEKELMNTEAF

clone size: -
J gene: TRBJ1-1
V gene: TRBV5-1
CDR3 protein: ASSLVGRGVGTEAF

clone size: few
J gene: TRBJ1-2
V gene: TRBV19
CDR3 protein: ASSYGDYGYT

clone size: -
J gene: TRBJ2-2
V gene: TRBV2
CDR3 protein: ASSERDSGELF

clone size: -
J gene: TRBJ1-1
V gene: TRBV30
CDR3 protein: AWSGDTEAF

clone size: -
J gene: TRBJ2-3
V gene: TRBV6-5
CDR3 protein: ASSLGVVVTDTQY

clone size: -
J gene: TRBJ2-3
V gene: TRBV11-2
CDR3 protein: ASSLGGRTDTQY

clone size: -
J gene: TRBJ1-3
V gene: TRBV4-1
CDR3 protein: ASSQDRGTGNTIY

clone size: -
J gene: TRBJ2-7
V gene: TRBV2
CDR3 protein: ASSEGTSLTYEQY

clone size: -
J gene: TRBJ2-7
V gene: TRBV9
CDR3 protein: ASSVEAAYEQY

clone size: -
J gene: TRBJ2-7
V gene: TRBV2
CDR3 protein: ASNNEGFSYEQY

clone size: -
J gene: TRBJ2-5
V gene: TRBV5-4
CDR3 protein: ASSRDTQETQY

clone size: -
J gene: TRBJ1-3
V gene: TRBV29-1
CDR3 protein: SEPRGTGETIY

clone size: -
J gene: TRBJ2-7
V gene: TRBV2
CDR3 protein: ASSGRLTYEQY

clone size: -
J gene: TRBJ2-7
V gene: TRBV5-1
CDR3 protein: ASSVGANYEQY

clone size: -
J gene: TRBJ1-1
V gene: TRBV6-5
CDR3 protein: ASRHPGPGTEAF

clone size: -
J gene: TRBJ2-1
V gene: TRBV5-5
CDR3 protein: ASSPRTGYNEQF

clone size: -
J gene: TRBJ2-3
V gene: TRBV9
CDR3 protein: ASSAGGTDTQY

clone size: -
J gene: TRBJ2-1
V gene: TRBV4-1
CDR3 protein: ASSQDLTGGNEQF

clone size: -
J gene: TRBJ2-7
V gene: TRBV4-1
CDR3 protein: ASSQSRGPYEQY

clone size: -
J gene: TRBJ1-1
V gene: TRBV6-5
CDR3 protein: ASSSGTYTEAF

clone size: once
J gene: TRBJ2-7
V gene: TRBV5-4
CDR3 protein: ASSSGTSGPGLFYEQY

clone size: -
J gene: TRBJ2-3
V gene: TRBV2
CDR3 protein: ASSDGGESTDTQY

clone size: -
J gene: TRBJ2-1
V gene: TRBV21-1
CDR3 protein: ASSRGTGNYNEQF

clone size: -
J gene: TRBJ1-1
V gene: TRBV6-1
CDR3 protein: ASSAFLNTEAF

clone size: -
J gene: TRBJ2-1
V gene: TRBV11-2
CDR3 protein: ASSLVEGNYNEQF

clone size: -
J gene: TRBJ2-1
V gene: TRBV27
CDR3 protein: ASSMGGAYNEQF

clone size: -
J gene: TRBJ2-3
V gene: TRBV27
CDR3 protein: ASSSLSVAGGPTDTQY

clone size: -
J gene: TRBJ2-3
V gene: TRBV19
CDR3 protein: ASSRSAGVTDTQY

clone size: few
J gene: TRBJ2-2
V gene: TRBV7-9
CDR3 protein: ASWSRAGELF

clone size: -
J gene: TRBJ2-3
V gene: TRBV19
CDR3 protein: ASNEGWFSDTQY

clone size: -
J gene: TRBJ1-5
V gene: TRBV6-6
CDR3 protein: ASSSSQPQH

clone size: -
J gene: TRBJ2-7
V gene: TRBV7-6
CDR3 protein: ASSLRQGSSYEQY

clone size: -
J gene: TRBJ2-7
V gene: TRBV27
CDR3 protein: ASSPAGGAWEQY